These 30 T cell receptor beta chains were all obtained from the same sample, sequenced in a study of cytomegalovirus exposure and HLA in healthy donors. The primer mix had 60 Vbeta and 13 Jbeta primers. The table came from immunoSEQ multiplex PCR; TCRdb's copy has only in-frame clones and leaves some out. Counted here are approximately 150,000 clones, around 81% occurring once; the ten biggest clones make up roughly 13%. Specimen: PBMCs. All receptors derive from a woman aged 50 to 60 in good health and CMV-seronegative.

This rearrangement joins TRBV9 to TRBJ2-2, with D perhaps matching TRBD1 (5 bases). The CDR3 loop spans 16 amino acids. The V and J ends lost 0 bases and 1 base respectively, with 10 bases between them. From germline, CDR1 is SGDLS and CDR2 YYNGEE. The CDR3 nucleotides are TGTGCCAGCAGCGTAGCTAGGACAATGAACACCGGGGAGCTGTTTTTT. Its protein product is CASSVARTMNTGELFF. Looking up the rest from reference TRBV9 and TRBJ2-2 gives the full variable domain: DSGVTQTPKHLITATGQRVTLRCSPRSGDLSVYWYQQSLDQGLQFLIQYYNGEERAKGNILERFSAQQFPDLHSELNLSSLELGDSALYFCASSVARTMNTGELFFGEGSRLTVL.

The chain uses TRBV30 and TRBJ2-2; D remains ambiguous. Germline lookup yields CDR1 GTSNPN and CDR2 SVGIG (reference sequence). The CDR3 has 14 residues. The V end was cut by 6 bases, the J end by 3 bases, with 14 bases between. The CDR3, as DNA: TGTGCCTGCACACTTCACCAGGACACCGGGGAGCTGTTTTTT. This translates into CACTLHQDTGELFF.

The chain joins TRBV7-2 to TRBJ2-7, with no clear D. The CDR3 sequence is 11 residues long. Trimming cost V 5 bases and J 7 bases, with 9 bases left between them. CDR1 is SGHTA and CDR2 is FQGNSA in the germline V gene. In DNA form, the CDR3 reads TGTGCCAGCAGCAGAGGCCTTGAGCAGTACTTC. This gives the protein CASSRGLEQYF.

The gene calls are TRBV7-2 and TRBJ2-1, with a possible D match to TRBD2 (5 bases). This CDR3 region has 15 residues. The germline gives CDR1 SGHTA, CDR2 FQGNSA. Trimming left V 0 bases short and J 6 bases short, with 12 bases between. CDR3 sequence reads: CASSLASRGTNEQFF. The CDR3 nucleotides are TGTGCCAGCAGCTTAGCCTCACGGGGTACCAATGAGCAGTTCTTC. Looking up the rest from reference TRBV7-2 and TRBJ2-1 gives the full variable domain: GAGVSQSPSNKVTEKGKDVELRCDPISGHTALYWYRQSLGQGLEFLIYFQGNSAPDKSGLPSDRFSAERTGGSVSTLTIQRTQQEDSAVYLCASSLASRGTNEQFFGPGTRLTVL.

J is TRBJ1-2 and V is TRBV28; D perhaps matches TRBD1 (5 bases). The CDR3 is made up of 14 amino acids. Germline CDR1 is MDHEN and CDR2 is SYDVKM. V was trimmed by 6 bases and J by 0 bases, leaving 11 bases between them. This chain's CDR3 is CASSPQTANYGYTF. In nucleotides, the CDR3 is TGTGCCAGCAGCCCGCAGACAGCTAACTATGGCTACACCTTC.

This CDR3 reads CASMGPSSLEAFF. The CDR3 region has the DNA TGTGCCAGCATGGGCCCCAGTTCCCTTGAAGCTTTCTTT. The chain employs TRBV6-5 and TRBJ1-1; no clear D. The CDR3 has 13 amino acids. The V gene lost 7 bases and the J gene lost 7 bases, with 16 bases spanning the gap. Germline CDR1 reads MNHEY; CDR2 reads SVGAGI.

V and J are TRBV19 and TRBJ2-2; D may be TRBD1 (6 bases). Germline V gives CDR1 LNHDA, CDR2 SQIVND (reference sequence). There are 15 residues in the CDR3. V dropped 10 bases and J dropped 0 bases, with 15 bases sitting between them. This chain's CDR3 is CATRQAGANTGELFF. The DNA of the CDR3 is TGTGCCACCAGACAGGCAGGGGCGAACACCGGGGAGCTGTTTTTT.

This clone was seen a few times. The chain carries TRBV10-3 and TRBJ2-7; 8 bases align to TRBD2. The CDR3 extends over 14 amino acids. Germline CDR1 and CDR2: ENHRY and SYGVKD. V shed 2 bases, J shed 6 bases, and the junction held 6 bases outside the gene matches. CDR3 bases: TGTGCCATCAGTGAGAACCTAGCGGGCGGCGAGCAGTACTTC. It translates to CAISENLAGGEQYF.

This chain uses TRBV7-9 with TRBJ2-3; TRBD2 might be the D (6 bases). Deletions cut 4 bases from V and 0 bases from J, with 11 bases between. Germline values: CDR1 SEHNR, CDR2 FQNEAQ (reference sequence). The CDR3 has 15 residues. CDR3 in amino acids: CASSSGTPSTDTQYF. CDR3 nucleotide sequence: TGTGCCAGCAGCTCGGGGACTCCTAGCACAGATACGCAGTATTTT.

CDR3 amino acids: CASSHLGGRPTEAFF. The CDR3 DNA sequence: TGTGCCAGCAGTCACCTAGGGGGCCGGCCCACTGAAGCTTTCTTT. The chain is built from TRBV6-5 and TRBJ1-1; TRBD1 matches 7 bases. CDR1 and CDR2 from the germline V gene are MNHEY and SVGAGI. V was clipped by 5 bases and J by 4 bases; unmatched bases: 10. The CDR3 loop spans 15 amino acids.

V gene TRBV19 combines with J gene TRBJ2-1; 10 bases agree with TRBD2. This CDR3 has 16 residues. CDR1 is LNHDA, CDR2 SQIVND, per germline (reference sequence). The V and J ends lost 3 bases and 1 base, in that order; junction bases with no gene match: 3. CDR3 amino acids: CASSITLAGSYNEQFF. CDR3 coding DNA: TGTGCCAGTAGTATCACACTAGCGGGGTCCTACAATGAGCAGTTCTTC. The variable domain in full, completed from reference TRBV19 and TRBJ2-1, reads DGGITQSPKYLFRKEGQNVTLSCEQNLNHDAMYWYRQDPGQGLRLIYYSQIVNDFQKGDIAEGYSVSREKKESFPLTVTSAQKNPTAFYLCASSITLAGSYNEQFFGPGTRLTVL.

This clone was recorded only once. The chain joins TRBV14 to TRBJ2-3; perhaps TRBD1 as D (6 bases). Per germline, CDR1 SGHDN and CDR2 FVKESK. V was shortened by 4 bases and J by 4 bases, with 9 bases between the two germline ends. The CDR3 runs to 13 residues. This CDR3 reads CASSRDIADTQYF. The DNA for the CDR3 is TGTGCCAGCAGCCGGGACATCGCAGATACGCAGTATTTT.

V usage is TRBV2 and J usage is TRBJ2-1, with TRBD2 matching over 11 bases. The J segment lost 4 bases and the V segment lost 8 bases, leaving 10 bases of the junction unmatched. Germline CDR1 is SNHLY and CDR2 is FYNNEI. The CDR3 runs 16 residues. The CDR3 DNA reads TGTGCCAGCGGCTTAGACGGGACTAGCGGATACAATGAGCAGTTCTTC. Protein: CASGLDGTSGYNEQFF.

This clone was picked up one time. The J gene is TRBJ1-6, the V gene TRBV7-9; 7 nucleotides agree with TRBD1. The J segment lost 7 bases and the V segment lost 5 bases, leaving 11 bases of the junction unmatched. Germline V gene data show CDR1 as SEHNR and CDR2 as FQNEAQ (reference sequence). The CDR3 runs 16 residues. CDR3 DNA sequence: TGTGCCAGCAGCCCATACATGGGACAGCCAAATTCACCCCTCCACTTT. Translating it yields CASSPYMGQPNSPLHF. Full variable domain (remainder filled in from reference TRBV7-9 and TRBJ1-6): DTGVSQNPRHKITKRGQNVTFRCDPISEHNRLYWYRQTLGQGPEFLTYFQNEAQLEKSRLLSDRFSAERPKGSFSTLEIQRTEQGDSAMYLCASSPYMGQPNSPLHFGNGTRLTVT.

This chain connects TRBV19 to TRBJ1-2; D uncertain. The CDR3 has 13 residues. Trimming stripped 2 bases from V and 3 bases from J, with 7 bases between. Germline assignment: CDR1 LNHDA and CDR2 SQIVND (reference sequence). The CDR3 DNA is TGTGCCAGTAGTATACAGGCGTACTATGGCTACACCTTC. It is translated as CASSIQAYYGYTF.

The rearrangement joins TRBV7-2 to TRBJ1-1; 7 bases fit TRBD1. The germline CDR1 and CDR2 sequences are SGHTA and FQGNSA. The CDR3 has 15 residues. The V and J ends lost 5 bases and 1 base, in that order; junction bases with no gene match: 7. For the CDR3, the DNA is TGTGCCAGCAGCCTTGGAGGGGGCGGGAACACTGAAGCTTTCTTT. It translates to CASSLGGGGNTEAFF.

This chain links TRBV2 with TRBJ2-7; 9 positions match TRBD1. The trim removed 10 bases at V and 6 bases at J, leaving 13 bases unmatched. Looked up from germline, CDR1 is SNHLY and CDR2 is FYNNEI. CDR3 length: 14 amino acids. This CDR3 is CATEPGTGTAEQYF. In DNA, the CDR3 is TGTGCCACCGAGCCGGGGACAGGGACGGCCGAGCAGTACTTC.

The chain combines TRBV7-2 with TRBJ2-3; tentative D call: TRBD2 (7 bases). Germline CDR1 and CDR2: SGHTA and FQGNSA. The CDR3 has 16 residues. V was pared by 7 bases and J by 4 bases, with 21 bases between. The CDR3 DNA sequence: TGTGCCAGCATAAAGGGGGGGGGAGCTGAATCAGATACGCAGTATTTT. This gives the protein CASIKGGGAESDTQYF. Looking up the rest from reference TRBV7-2 and TRBJ2-3 gives the full variable domain: GAGVSQSPSNKVTEKGKDVELRCDPISGHTALYWYRQSLGQGLEFLIYFQGNSAPDKSGLPSDRFSAERTGGSVSTLTIQRTQQEDSAVYLCASIKGGGAESDTQYFGPGTRLTVL.

As concerns this clone: Compared with germline, one end of the junction differs, possibly owing to a read error. The sample contains more than one DNA sequence encoding this CDR3. The chain couples TRBV6-6 to TRBJ1-4, with D tentatively TRBD1 (5 bases). Germline V gives CDR1 MNHNY, CDR2 SVGAGI (reference sequence). This CDR3 comprises 15 residues. CDR3 in DNA: TGTGCCAGCAGTGGTACGGGGGGAACTAATGAAAAACTATTTTTT. It yields the protein CASSGTGGTNEKLFF.

V usage is TRBV14 and J usage is TRBJ2-2, with D hard to call. This CDR3 spans 15 amino acids. In germline, CDR1 is SGHDN, CDR2 FVKESK. V was cut by 1 base and J by 9 bases, with 15 bases left in between. The CDR3 DNA reads as TGTGCCAGCAGCCAAGGCGGCCGTGGGTTAAGGGAGCTGTTTTTT. It encodes CASSQGGRGLRELFF.

The V and J genes are TRBV21-1 and TRBJ1-1. TRBV21-1 is termed a pseudogene. This CDR3 contains 16 residues. The CDR3 nucleotides are TGTGCCAGCAGCAAAGGAGGGCCCGAACAAAGGACTGAAGCTTTCTTT. This codes for CASSKGGPEQRTEAFF.

V is TRBV5-6 and J is TRBJ1-6, with 10 bases matching TRBD1. V trimming: 7 bases; J trimming: 9 bases; junction bases outside the gene matches: 10. The CDR3 totals 15 residues. The germline CDR1 and CDR2 sequences are SGHDT and YYEEEE. The CDR3, as DNA: TGTGCCAGCTCCGAAGGGGGGACAGGGGTTTCACCCCTCCACTTT. Translating gives CASSEGGTGVSPLHF.

The rearrangement joins TRBV7-8 to TRBJ2-7, with D tentatively TRBD2 (5 bases). This CDR3 spans 15 amino acids. Trimming stripped 2 bases from V and 1 base from J, with 12 bases between. From germline, CDR1 is SGHVS and CDR2 FQNEAQ. The DNA for the CDR3 is TGTGCCAGCAGCTTACGGGAAGGGAGTTCCTACGAGCAGTACTTC. This codes for CASSLREGSSYEQYF.

The chain is built from TRBV19 and TRBJ1-2, with D perhaps matching TRBD1 (6 bases). With 7 bases removed from V and 1 base from J, the gap between germline ends came to 19 bases. The germline V gene encodes CDR1 LNHDA and CDR2 SQIVND (reference sequence). CDR3 size: 16 residues. The CDR3 DNA reads TGTGCCAGTACTATCGAGAGGACAGAATTTAACTATGGCTACACCTTC. This encodes CASTIERTEFNYGYTF.

This clone was detected only once. This chain links TRBV4-2 with TRBJ2-1, with D possibly matching TRBD1 (6 bases). Germline V gene data show CDR1 as LGHNA and CDR2 as YNFKEQ. V was pared by 6 bases and J by 5 bases, with 11 bases between. This CDR3 comprises 13 residues. CDR3 in amino acids: CASSPDRNNEQFF. The CDR3 DNA follows: TGTGCCAGCAGTCCCGACAGGAACAATGAGCAGTTCTTC.

V gene TRBV28 combines with J gene TRBJ2-7, with D unclear. The length of the CDR3 is 13 residues. Germline loops: CDR1 MDHEN, CDR2 SYDVKM. The germline V and J ends were trimmed by 3 bases and 7 bases, with 13 bases remaining between them. For the CDR3, the DNA is TGTGCCAGCAGTTTTCCGTCCCCCCGGGAGCAGTACTTC. Protein product: CASSFPSPREQYF.

This clone was counted a single time. The chain joins TRBV9 to TRBJ2-7; D ambiguous. The CDR3 totals 14 residues. In germline, CDR1 is SGDLS, CDR2 YYNGEE. The V end lost 0 bases, the J end lost 2 bases, and 9 bases lay between the germline ends. Written as DNA, the CDR3 is TGTGCCAGCAGCGTAGAGCAGGATACCTACGAGCAGTACTTC. Its translation is CASSVEQDTYEQYF.

The V and J genes are TRBV28 and TRBJ1-5; D not certain. The germline CDR1 and CDR2 sequences are MDHEN and SYDVKM. Trimming took off 3 bases at V and 3 bases at J, with 6 bases between the two ends. The CDR3 sequence is 13 residues long. CDR3 DNA: TGTGCCAGCAGTTTCCGGTTCAATCAGCCCCAGCATTTT. Protein sequence: CASSFRFNQPQHF.

The V and J genes are TRBV28 and TRBJ2-7, with TRBD2 identical over 8 bases. CDR3 size: 15 residues. Germline V lookup: CDR1 MDHEN, CDR2 SYDVKM. Germline trimming cut 5 bases from V and 6 bases from J; bases unmatched to any gene: 12. The CDR3 here is CASSLGGGGSGEQYF. In nucleotides, the CDR3 is TGTGCCAGCAGTCTCGGGGGGGGCGGTTCGGGCGAGCAGTACTTC.

The chain combines TRBV28 with TRBJ2-5; tentative D call: TRBD2 (6 bases). CDR1 is MDHEN and CDR2 is SYDVKM in the germline V gene. The V end lost 8 bases, the J end lost 1 base, and 17 bases lay between the germline ends. CDR3 length: 15 amino acids. CDR3 nucleotide sequence: TGTGCCAGCTCTCTGGCGGGAAGGGCCCAAGAGACCCAGTACTTC. Its translation is CASSLAGRAQETQYF.